Listed below are T cell receptor beta chains from one sample, sequenced in a study of cytomegalovirus exposure and HLA in healthy donors. The method was immunoSEQ multiplex PCR; TCRdb's version includes in-frame clones alone and lacks a portion of them. The sample contains 100,000 to 150,000 clones, around 77% of which appear only once. Sequencing used PBMCs. The receptors originated from a male donor in good health and CMV-seropositive. Each CDR3 is given with its conserved first and last residue. A D gene is named only where the DNA matches it firmly. Not all rows give a size; the values are once, few, many and, for expanded clones, a class.

v_gene	j_gene	d_gene	abundance	CDR3nt	CDR3aa
TRBV18	TRBJ2-3	TRBD1	.	TGTGCCAGCTCACGCTCGGGGACAGAACTAGAAGATACGCAGTATTTT	CASSRSGTELEDTQYF
TRBV4-1	TRBJ2-7	.	.	TGCGCCAGCAGCCAAACACCGGAGACCTACGAGCAGTACTTC	CASSQTPETYEQYF
TRBV30	TRBJ1-6	.	once	TGTGCCTGGACAGAAGACTATAATTCACCCCTCCACTTT	CAWTEDYNSPLHF
TRBV7-6	TRBJ2-1	.	.	TGTGCCAGCAGCTTTGGGGCGTGGAGGGGTGATGAGCAGTTCTTC	CASSFGAWRGDEQFF
TRBV7-9	TRBJ1-6	.	.	TGTTCCAGCAGCCCCCATTCGGCAGGGCAATCACCCCTCCACTTT	CSSSPHSAGQSPLHF
TRBV14	TRBJ2-1	TRBD2	.	TGTGCCAGCAGCCTCTCGGGGGGGGAAGGTAGCAATGAGCAGTTCTTC	CASSLSGGEGSNEQFF
TRBV6-5	TRBJ2-1	TRBD2	.	TGTGCCAGCGGGTTGTTAGCGGGGAGCTACAATGAGCAGTTCTTC	CASGLLAGSYNEQFF
TRBV5-6	TRBJ1-3	.	.	TGTGCCAGCAGCTTGGGGCAGGGGGGAAACACCATATATTTT	CASSLGQGGNTIYF
TRBV6-1	TRBJ2-7	.	few	TGTGCCAGCAGTGAACAGCGACGCTCCTACGAGCAGTACTTC	CASSEQRRSYEQYF
TRBV5-1	TRBJ2-1	TRBD2	.	TGCGCCAGCAGCTTTTTTAGCGGGGGGCGATCCTACAATGAGCAGTTCTTC	CASSFFSGGRSYNEQFF
TRBV19	TRBJ2-2	.	once	TGTGCCAGTAACCCTGAAGCACGGTCCGGGGAGCTGTTTTTT	CASNPEARSGELFF
TRBV7-9	TRBJ2-5	.	.	TGTGCCAGCAGCTTAGGGGCGTACCAAGAGACCCAGTACTTC	CASSLGAYQETQYF
TRBV9	TRBJ2-6	.	few	TGTGCCAGCAGCGTAGCACAGAAACACTCTGGGGCCAACGTCCTGACTTTC	CASSVAQKHSGANVLTF
TRBV5-6	TRBJ1-1	.	few	TGTGCCAGCAGCTTAGGGGGGGGGAACACTGAAGCTTTCTTT	CASSLGGGNTEAFF
TRBV19	TRBJ2-7	.	few	TGTGCCAGTAGTATAACCTGGACTGAACACTACGAGCAGTACTTC	CASSITWTEHYEQYF
TRBV6-1	TRBJ1-2	.	few	TGTGCCAGCAGTAGGGGTTATGGCTACACCTTC	CASSRGYGYTF
TRBV11-2	TRBJ2-7	.	.	TGTGCCAGCAGCTTAGCCTTGACAGAGGACGAGCAGTACTTC	CASSLALTEDEQYF
TRBV19	TRBJ2-1	.	.	TGTGCCAGTAGTACACAGAGCTACAATGAGCAGTTCTTC	CASSTQSYNEQFF
TRBV6-5	TRBJ1-1	TRBD1	.	TGTGCCAGCAGCCCGGGACAGGGTGGCACTGAAGCTTTCTTT	CASSPGQGGTEAFF
TRBV13	TRBJ2-3	TRBD1	.	TGTGCCAGCAGCTGGGGACAGGGCATTCGTGGGAATACGCAGTATTTT	CASSWGQGIRGNTQYF
TRBV5-5	TRBJ2-1	TRBD1	.	TGTGCCAGCAGCTCGGGACAGGGGGGGCATCCAATGAACAATGAGCAGTTCTTC	CASSSGQGGHPMNNEQFF
TRBV21-1	TRBJ2-5	.	.	TGTGCCAGCAGCAAAGGGAAAGGGCAGGGCGAGACCCAGTACTTC	CASSKGKGQGETQYF
TRBV27	TRBJ1-5	TRBD1	.	TGTGCCAGCAGGTCCTTAAAAGGGGGCGCTTATAGCAATCAGCCCCAGCATTTT	CASRSLKGGAYSNQPQHF
TRBV7-9	TRBJ1-1	.	.	TGTGCCAGCAGCTCAACTCGGGTGAACACTGAAGCTTTCTTT	CASSSTRVNTEAFF
TRBV5-1	TRBJ1-3	.	.	TGCGCCAGCAGCTTGGACGGTTTCGGAAACACCATATATTTT	CASSLDGFGNTIYF
TRBV19	TRBJ1-1	TRBD1	.	TGTGCCAGTAGCTGGACAGGGGGGTCAACTGAAGCTTTCTTT	CASSWTGGSTEAFF
TRBV19	TRBJ2-1	.	.	TGTGCCAGTACCGTGGGGCCCTACAATGAGCAGTTCTTC	CASTVGPYNEQFF
TRBV27	TRBJ2-1	.	few	TGTGCCAGCAGTCCCCCCCCCACCGTAGATTTCTTC	CASSPPPTVDFF
TRBV7-9	TRBJ1-4	.	few	TGTGCCAGCAGCTTAGTCGGGCAGGGCGATGAAAAACTGTTTTTT	CASSLVGQGDEKLFF
TRBV5-6	TRBJ1-5	TRBD1	.	TGTGCCAGCAGGGGGACAGAGGGAGTTCAGCCCCAGCATTTT	CASRGTEGVQPQHF
TRBV5-1	TRBJ2-6	.	.	TGCGCCAGCAGCTTGCTTGGGGCCAACGGCCTGACTTTC	CASSLLGANGLTF
TRBV9	TRBJ1-1	.	.	TGTGCCAGCAGCCCCCAACCGGACAGTCTGAACACTGAAGCTTTCTTT	CASSPQPDSLNTEAFF
TRBV5-1	TRBJ1-4	TRBD1	.	TGCGCCAGCAGATCCGAGGGGGCGCCGGGAGAAAAACTGTTTTTT	CASRSEGAPGEKLFF
TRBV27	TRBJ2-1	TRBD2	few	TGTGCCAGCAGTCCTTTCCCCCCGACTAGCGAGGTGGAGCAGTTCTTC	CASSPFPPTSEVEQFF
TRBV18	TRBJ2-5	.	.	TGTGCCAGCGAAACGCGGCCACAAGAGACCCAGTACTTC	CASETRPQETQYF
TRBV6-6	TRBJ1-5	.	.	TGTGCCAGCAGTGCGGCAGCAAATCAGCCCCAGCATTTT	CASSAAANQPQHF
TRBV28	TRBJ1-2	.	.	TGTGCCAGCAGGCCTCATTTGAGAGACGGGGGCTACACCTTC	CASRPHLRDGGYTF
TRBV28	TRBJ1-3	TRBD1	few	TGTGCCAGCAGTTTACCCGGACAGGGCTCTGGAAACACCATATATTTT	CASSLPGQGSGNTIYF
TRBV18	TRBJ1-5	TRBD1	few	TGTGCCAGCTCACCCGGACAGGGGGCTAATCAGCCCCAGCATTTT	CASSPGQGANQPQHF
TRBV28	TRBJ2-5	TRBD1	.	TGTGCCAGCAGTTCTACAGGGGGCTTGGAGACCCAGTACTTC	CASSSTGGLETQYF
TRBV5-4	TRBJ2-5	TRBD2	.	TGTGCCAGCAGAGTAGGACTAGCGCCTTCGGAGATCCAGTACTTC	CASRVGLAPSEIQYF
TRBV6-4	TRBJ2-5	.	.	TGTGCCAGCAGTCCAGGGTTTCGGGAGACCCAGTACTTC	CASSPGFRETQYF